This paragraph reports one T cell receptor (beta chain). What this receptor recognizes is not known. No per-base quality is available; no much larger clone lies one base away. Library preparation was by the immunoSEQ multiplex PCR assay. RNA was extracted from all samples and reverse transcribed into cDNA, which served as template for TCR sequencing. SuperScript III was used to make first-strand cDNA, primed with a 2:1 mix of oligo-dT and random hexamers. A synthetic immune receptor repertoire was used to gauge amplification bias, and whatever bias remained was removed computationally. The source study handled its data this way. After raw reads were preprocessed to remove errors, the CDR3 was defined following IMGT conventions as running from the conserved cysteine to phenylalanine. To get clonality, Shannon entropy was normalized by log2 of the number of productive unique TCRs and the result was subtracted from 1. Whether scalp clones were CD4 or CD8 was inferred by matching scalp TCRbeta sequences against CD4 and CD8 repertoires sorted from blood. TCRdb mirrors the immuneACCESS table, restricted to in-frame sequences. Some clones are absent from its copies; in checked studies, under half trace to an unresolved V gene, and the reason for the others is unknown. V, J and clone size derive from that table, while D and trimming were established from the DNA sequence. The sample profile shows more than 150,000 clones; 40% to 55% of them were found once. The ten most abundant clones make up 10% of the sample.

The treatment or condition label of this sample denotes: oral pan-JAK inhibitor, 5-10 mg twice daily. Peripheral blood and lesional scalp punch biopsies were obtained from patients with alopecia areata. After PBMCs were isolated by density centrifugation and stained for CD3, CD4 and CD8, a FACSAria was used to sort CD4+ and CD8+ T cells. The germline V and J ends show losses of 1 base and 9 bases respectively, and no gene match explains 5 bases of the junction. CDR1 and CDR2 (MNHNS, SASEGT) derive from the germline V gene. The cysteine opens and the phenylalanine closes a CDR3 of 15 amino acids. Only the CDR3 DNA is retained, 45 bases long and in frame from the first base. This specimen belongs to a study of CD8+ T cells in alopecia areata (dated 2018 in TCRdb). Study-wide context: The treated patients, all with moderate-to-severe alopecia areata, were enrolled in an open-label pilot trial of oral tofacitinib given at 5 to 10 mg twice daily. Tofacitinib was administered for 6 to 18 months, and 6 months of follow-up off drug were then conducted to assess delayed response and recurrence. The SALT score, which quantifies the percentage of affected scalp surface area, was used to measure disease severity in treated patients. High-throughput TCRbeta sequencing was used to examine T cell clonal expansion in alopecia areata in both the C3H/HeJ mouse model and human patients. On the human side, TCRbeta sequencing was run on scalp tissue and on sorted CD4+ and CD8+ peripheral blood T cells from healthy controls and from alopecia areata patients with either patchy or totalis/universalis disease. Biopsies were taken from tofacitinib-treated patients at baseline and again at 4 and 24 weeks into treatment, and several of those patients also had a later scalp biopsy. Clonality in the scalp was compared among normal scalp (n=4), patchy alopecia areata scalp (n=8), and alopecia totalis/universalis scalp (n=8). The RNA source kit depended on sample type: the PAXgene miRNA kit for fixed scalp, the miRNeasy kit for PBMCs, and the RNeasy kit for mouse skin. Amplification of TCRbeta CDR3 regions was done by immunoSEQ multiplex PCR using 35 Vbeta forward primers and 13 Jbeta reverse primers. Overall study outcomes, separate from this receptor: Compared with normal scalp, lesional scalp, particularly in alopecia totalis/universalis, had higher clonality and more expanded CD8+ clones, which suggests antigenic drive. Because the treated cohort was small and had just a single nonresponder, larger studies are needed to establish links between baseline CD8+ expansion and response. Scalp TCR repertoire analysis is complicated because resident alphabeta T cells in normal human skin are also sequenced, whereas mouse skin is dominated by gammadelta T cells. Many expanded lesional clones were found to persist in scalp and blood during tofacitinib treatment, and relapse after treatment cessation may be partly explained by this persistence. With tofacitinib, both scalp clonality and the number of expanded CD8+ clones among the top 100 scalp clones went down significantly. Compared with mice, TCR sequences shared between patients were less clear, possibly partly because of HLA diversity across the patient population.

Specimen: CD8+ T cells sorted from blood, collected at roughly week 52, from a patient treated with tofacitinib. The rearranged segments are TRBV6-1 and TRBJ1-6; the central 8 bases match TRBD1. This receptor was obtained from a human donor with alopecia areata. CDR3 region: CASSEGTGIGSPLHF. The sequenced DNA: TGTGCCAGCAGTGAAGGGACAGGGATTGGTTCACCCCTCCACTTT.